This entry describes one TCR beta chain. Authors' processing steps: Scientists estimated how many nucleated cells there were by amplifying reference gene primers. Here immunoSEQ multiplex PCR was the method, and the copy in TCRdb shows in-frame clones only, minus some. V and J calls and clone size are those listed in that table; D and trimming were worked out from the DNA. The sample yields more than 85,000 clones, 75% to 90% seen once. The CDR3 contains 13 residues. V was trimmed by 5 bases and J by 8 bases, leaving 13 bases between them. Germline V gene data show CDR1 as LNHDA and CDR2 as SQIVND (reference sequence). This specimen comes from a study of blood T cell repertoires in COVID-19. Study background: Acute and convalescent COVID-19 specimens originated in the United States, Italy and Spain. T cells, B-cell-depleted T cells, or PBMCs provided the cDNA or gDNA that served as material.

The chain employs TRBV19 and TRBJ1-5; D perhaps matches TRBD1 (6 bases). This receptor was identified in a woman in her 50s with acute or convalescent COVID-19. Sequenced sample: peripheral blood. CDR3 DNA sequence: TGTGCCAGTAGTGAGAGGGGGGGGGAGCCCCAGCATTTT. It is translated as CASSERGGEPQHF.